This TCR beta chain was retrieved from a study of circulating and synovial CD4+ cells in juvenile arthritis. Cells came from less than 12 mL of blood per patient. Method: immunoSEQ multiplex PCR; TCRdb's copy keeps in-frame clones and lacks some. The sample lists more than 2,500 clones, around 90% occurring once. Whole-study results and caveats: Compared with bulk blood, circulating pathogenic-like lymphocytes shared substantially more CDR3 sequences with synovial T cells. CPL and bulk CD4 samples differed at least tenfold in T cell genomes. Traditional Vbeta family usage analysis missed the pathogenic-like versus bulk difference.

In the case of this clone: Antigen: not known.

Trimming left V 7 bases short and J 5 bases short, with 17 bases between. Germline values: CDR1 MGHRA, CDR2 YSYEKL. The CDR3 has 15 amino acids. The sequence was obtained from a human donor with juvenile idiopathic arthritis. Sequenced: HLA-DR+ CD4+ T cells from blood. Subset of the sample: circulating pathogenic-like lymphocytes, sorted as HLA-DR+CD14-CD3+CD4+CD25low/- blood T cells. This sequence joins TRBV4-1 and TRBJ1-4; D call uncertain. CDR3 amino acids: CASTYRGQKNEKLFF. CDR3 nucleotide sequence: TGCGCCAGCACCTACCGAGGGCAGAAGAATGAAAAACTGTTTTTT.